This T cell receptor beta chain was sequenced in a study of cytomegalovirus exposure and HLA in healthy donors. CDR3 length: 18 amino acids. Germline V lookup: CDR1 MNHEY, CDR2 SMNVEV (reference sequence). The junction had 12 bases not matched to a gene; V was cut back by 4 bases and J by 4 bases. About this clone: The antigen remains undetermined.

Study-wide points: Three CMV-associated chains proved CMV antigen-specific in vitro. Researchers catalogued 160 or so TCR beta chains as cytomegalovirus-associated. V- and J-gene trimming of TCR beta was linked (in a later analysis) to a missense DCLRE1C variant.

The PCR contained 60 Vbeta and 13 Jbeta primers. Sequenced by immunoSEQ multiplex PCR; TCRdb stores in-frame clones only, minus some. Found here are approximately 150,000 clones, roughly 80% of them singletons; the top ten hold 2.9%. The clonotype originates from a woman aged 25 to 39 in good health and CMV-seronegative. This chain uses TRBV27 with TRBJ2-2; 10 bases agree with TRBD1. Sample: PBMCs. This CDR3 is CASSSEEVGQGSTGELFF. CDR3 coding DNA: TGTGCCAGCAGTTCCGAAGAGGTGGGACAGGGGAGCACCGGGGAGCTGTTTTTT.